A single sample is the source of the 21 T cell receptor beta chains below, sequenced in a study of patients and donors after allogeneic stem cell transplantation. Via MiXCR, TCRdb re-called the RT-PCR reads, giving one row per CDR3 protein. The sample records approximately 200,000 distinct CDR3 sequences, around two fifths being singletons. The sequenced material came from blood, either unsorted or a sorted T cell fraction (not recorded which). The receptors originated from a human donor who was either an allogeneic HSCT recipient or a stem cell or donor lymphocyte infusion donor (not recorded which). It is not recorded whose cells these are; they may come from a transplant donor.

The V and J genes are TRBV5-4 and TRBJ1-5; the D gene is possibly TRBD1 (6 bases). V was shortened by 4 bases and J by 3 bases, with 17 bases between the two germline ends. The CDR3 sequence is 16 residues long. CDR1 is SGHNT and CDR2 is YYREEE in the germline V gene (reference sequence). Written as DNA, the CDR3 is TGTGCCAGCAGCCTGGGGGGTGACAGGAACAATCAGCCCCAGCATTTT. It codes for CASSLGGDRNNQPQHF.

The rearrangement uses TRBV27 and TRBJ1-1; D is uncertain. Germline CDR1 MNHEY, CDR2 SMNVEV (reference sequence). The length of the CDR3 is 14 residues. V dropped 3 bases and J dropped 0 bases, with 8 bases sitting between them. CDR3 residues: CASSFGFLNTEAFF. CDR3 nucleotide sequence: TGTGCCAGCAGTTTTGGGTTTTTGAACACTGAAGCTTTCTTT.

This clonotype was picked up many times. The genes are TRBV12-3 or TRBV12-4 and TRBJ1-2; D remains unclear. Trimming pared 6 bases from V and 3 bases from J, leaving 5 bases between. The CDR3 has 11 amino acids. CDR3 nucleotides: TGTGCCAGCAGGTCCGACTATGGCTACACCTTC. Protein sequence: CASRSDYGYTF.

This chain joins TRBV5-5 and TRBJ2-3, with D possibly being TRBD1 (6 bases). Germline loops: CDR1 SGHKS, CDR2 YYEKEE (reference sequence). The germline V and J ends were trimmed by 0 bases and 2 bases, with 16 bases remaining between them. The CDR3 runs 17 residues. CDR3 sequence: CASSLVRQAHITDTQYF. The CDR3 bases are TGTGCCAGCAGCTTGGTCCGACAGGCACACATCACAGATACGCAGTATTTT.

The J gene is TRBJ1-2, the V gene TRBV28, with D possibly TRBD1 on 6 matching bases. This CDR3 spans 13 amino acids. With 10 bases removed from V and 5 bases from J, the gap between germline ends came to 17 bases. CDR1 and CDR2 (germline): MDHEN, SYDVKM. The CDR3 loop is CATDGGAAYGYTF. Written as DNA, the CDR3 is TGTGCCACCGACGGGGGGGCAGCATATGGCTACACCTTC.

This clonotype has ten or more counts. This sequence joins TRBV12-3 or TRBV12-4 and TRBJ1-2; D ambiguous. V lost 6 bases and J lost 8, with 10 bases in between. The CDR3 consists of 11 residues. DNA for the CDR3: TGTGCCAGCAGAGCAAGCGAGGGCTACACCTTC. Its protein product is CASRASEGYTF.

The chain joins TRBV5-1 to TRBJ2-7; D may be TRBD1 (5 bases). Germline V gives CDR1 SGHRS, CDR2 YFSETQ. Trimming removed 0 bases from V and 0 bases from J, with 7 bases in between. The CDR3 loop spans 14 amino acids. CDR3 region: CASSLAGPSYEQYF. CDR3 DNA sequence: TGCGCCAGCAGCTTGGCAGGGCCCTCCTACGAGCAGTACTTC.

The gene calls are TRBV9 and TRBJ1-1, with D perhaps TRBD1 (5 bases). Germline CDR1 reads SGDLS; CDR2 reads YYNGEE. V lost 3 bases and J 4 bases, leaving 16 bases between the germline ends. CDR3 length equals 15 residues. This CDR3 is CASSGGREGFTEAFF. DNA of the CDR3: TGTGCCAGCAGCGGAGGTCGCGAGGGGTTCACTGAAGCTTTCTTT.

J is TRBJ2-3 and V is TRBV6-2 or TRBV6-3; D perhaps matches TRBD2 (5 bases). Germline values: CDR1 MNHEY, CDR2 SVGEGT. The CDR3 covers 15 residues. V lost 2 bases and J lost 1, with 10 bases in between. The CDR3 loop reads CASSYVGSGTDTQYF. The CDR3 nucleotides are TGTGCCAGCAGTTACGTTGGTAGCGGCACAGATACGCAGTATTTT.

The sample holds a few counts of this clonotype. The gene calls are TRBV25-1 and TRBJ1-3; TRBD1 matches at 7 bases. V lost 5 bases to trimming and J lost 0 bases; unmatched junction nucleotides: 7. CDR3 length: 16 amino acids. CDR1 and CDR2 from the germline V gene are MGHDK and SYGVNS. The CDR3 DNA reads TGTGCCAGCAGTAATGACAGGGACGACTCTGGAAACACCATATATTTT. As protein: CASSNDRDDSGNTIYF. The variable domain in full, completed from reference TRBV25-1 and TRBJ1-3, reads EADIYQTPRYLVIGTGKKITLECSQTMGHDKMYWYQQDPGMELHLIHYSYGVNSTEKGDLSSESTVSRIRTEHFPLTLESARPSHTSQYLCASSNDRDDSGNTIYFGEGSWLTVV.

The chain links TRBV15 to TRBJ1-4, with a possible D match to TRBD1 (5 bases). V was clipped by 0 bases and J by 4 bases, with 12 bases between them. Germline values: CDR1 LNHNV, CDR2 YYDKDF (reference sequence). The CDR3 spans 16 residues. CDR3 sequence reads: CATSRDRGRNNEKLFF. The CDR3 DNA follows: TGTGCCACCAGCAGAGATAGGGGACGGAATAATGAAAAACTGTTTTTT.

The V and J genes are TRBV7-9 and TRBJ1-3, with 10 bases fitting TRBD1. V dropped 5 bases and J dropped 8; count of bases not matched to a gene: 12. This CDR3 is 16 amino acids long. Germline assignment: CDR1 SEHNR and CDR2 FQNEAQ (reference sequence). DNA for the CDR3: TGTGCCAGCAGCCCCCCCCCAGACAGGGGGCAGGACACCATATATTTT. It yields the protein CASSPPPDRGQDTIYF.

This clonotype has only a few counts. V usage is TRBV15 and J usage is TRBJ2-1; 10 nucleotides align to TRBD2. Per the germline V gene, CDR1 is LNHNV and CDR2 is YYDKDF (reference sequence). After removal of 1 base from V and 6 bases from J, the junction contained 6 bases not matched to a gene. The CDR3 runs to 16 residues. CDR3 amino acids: CATSRVLAGVINEQFF. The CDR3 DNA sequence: TGTGCCACCAGCAGAGTCCTAGCGGGAGTTATCAATGAGCAGTTCTTC.

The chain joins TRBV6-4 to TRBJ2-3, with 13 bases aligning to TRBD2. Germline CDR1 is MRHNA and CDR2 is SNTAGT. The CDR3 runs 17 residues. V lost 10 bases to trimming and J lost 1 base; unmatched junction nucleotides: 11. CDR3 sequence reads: CANPKPGLAGRTDTQYF. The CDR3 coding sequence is TGTGCCAACCCTAAACCGGGACTAGCGGGACGCACAGATACGCAGTATTTT.

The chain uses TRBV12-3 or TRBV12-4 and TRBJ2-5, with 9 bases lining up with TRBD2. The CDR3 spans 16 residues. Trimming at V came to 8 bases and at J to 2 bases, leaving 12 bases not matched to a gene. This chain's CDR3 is CASSTGTSSSQETQYF. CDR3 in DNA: TGTGCCAGCTCAACCGGGACTAGCAGTTCACAAGAGACCCAGTACTTC.

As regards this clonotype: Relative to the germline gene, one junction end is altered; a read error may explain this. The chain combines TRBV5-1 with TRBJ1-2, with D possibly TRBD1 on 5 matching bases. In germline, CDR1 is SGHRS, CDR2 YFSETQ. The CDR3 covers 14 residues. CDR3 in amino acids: CASSLPGPNYCYTF. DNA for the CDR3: TGCGCCAGCAGCTTGCCGGGACCGAACTATTGCTACACCTTC.

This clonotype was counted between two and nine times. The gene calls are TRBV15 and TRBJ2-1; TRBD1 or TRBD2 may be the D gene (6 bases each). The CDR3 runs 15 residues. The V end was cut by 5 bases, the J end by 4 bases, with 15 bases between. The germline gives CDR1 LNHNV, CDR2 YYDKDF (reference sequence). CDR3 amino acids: CATSGGGLLYNEQFF. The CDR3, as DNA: TGTGCCACCAGCGGAGGGGGACTGTTGTACAATGAGCAGTTCTTC.

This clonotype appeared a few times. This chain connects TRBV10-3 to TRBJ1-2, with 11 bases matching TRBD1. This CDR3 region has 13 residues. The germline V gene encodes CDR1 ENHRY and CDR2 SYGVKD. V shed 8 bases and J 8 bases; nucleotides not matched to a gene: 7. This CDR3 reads CAILDRGLDGYTF. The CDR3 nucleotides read TGTGCCATCCTGGACAGGGGGCTAGACGGCTACACCTTC.

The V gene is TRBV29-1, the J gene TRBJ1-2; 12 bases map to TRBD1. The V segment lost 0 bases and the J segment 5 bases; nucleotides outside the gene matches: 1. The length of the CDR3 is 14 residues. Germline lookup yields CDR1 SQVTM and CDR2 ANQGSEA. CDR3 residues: CSVEEGQGAYGYTF. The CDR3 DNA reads TGCAGCGTTGAAGAGGGACAGGGGGCTTATGGCTACACCTTC. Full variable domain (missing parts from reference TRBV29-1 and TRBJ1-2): SAVISQKPSRDICQRGTSLTIQCQVDSQVTMMFWYRQQPGQSLTLIATANQGSEATYESGFVIDKFPISRPNLTFSTLTVSNMSPEDSSIYLCSVEEGQGAYGYTFGSGTRLTVV.

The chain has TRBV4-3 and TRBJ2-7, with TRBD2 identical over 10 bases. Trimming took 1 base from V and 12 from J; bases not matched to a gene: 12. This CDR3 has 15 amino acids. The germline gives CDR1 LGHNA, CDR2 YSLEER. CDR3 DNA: TGCGCCAGCAGCCAAGGCTTACTAGCGGGACACTCATCGTACTTC. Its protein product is CASSQGLLAGHSSYF.

The CDR3, as DNA: TGTGCCAGCAGCGTAGATCCGGGCGGACAAGAGACCCAGTACTTC. Translating gives CASSVDPGGQETQYF. The chain recombines TRBV9 with TRBJ2-5; D is uncertain. In germline, CDR1 is SGDLS, CDR2 YYNGEE. Trimming shortened V by 0 bases and J by 2 bases, and 11 bases separated the two germline ends. The CDR3 is 15 residues long.